This TCR beta chain was recorded in a study of OX40 agonist ivuxolimab in advanced cancers. Regarding the study as a whole: The mean number of expanded clones was higher in CD8+ T cells than in CD4+. The 0.1-3.0 mg/kg partial responders had among the lowest clonal expansion. Within 6 weeks, CD4+ and CD8+ blood T cells expanded clonally at 0.1 to 3.0 mg/kg.

In the case of this clone: Antigen specificity is unknown.

In germline, CDR1 is SGHRS, CDR2 YFSETQ. This CDR3 region has 14 residues. Trimming pared 4 bases from V and 3 bases from J, leaving 13 bases between. Profiling relied on immunoSEQ multiplex PCR, and the TCRdb table lists in-frame clones only, not all of them. The repertoire consists of about 85,000 clones, with about 86% occurring once and the leading ten covering around 2%. The source of this sequence is an adult with an advanced solid tumor such as melanoma, head and neck, liver or kidney cancer. Sequenced material: CD4+ or CD8+ T cells sorted from blood, taken in a trial of the OX40 agonist ivuxolimab. The chain uses TRBV5-1 and TRBJ1-2; D might be TRBD1 (6 bases). CDR3 sequence reads: CASSEIQGYYGYTF. CDR3 sequence (DNA): TGCGCCAGCAGCGAGATTCAGGGGTACTATGGCTACACCTTC.